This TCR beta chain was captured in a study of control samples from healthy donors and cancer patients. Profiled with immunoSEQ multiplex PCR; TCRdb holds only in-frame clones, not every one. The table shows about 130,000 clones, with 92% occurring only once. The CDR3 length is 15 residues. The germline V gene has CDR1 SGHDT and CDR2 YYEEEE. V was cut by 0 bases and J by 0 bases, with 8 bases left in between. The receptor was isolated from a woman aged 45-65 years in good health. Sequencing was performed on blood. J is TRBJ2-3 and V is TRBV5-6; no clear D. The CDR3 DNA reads TGTGCCAGCAGCTTGGGTTGGGCTAGCACAGATACGCAGTATTTT. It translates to CASSLGWASTDTQYF.